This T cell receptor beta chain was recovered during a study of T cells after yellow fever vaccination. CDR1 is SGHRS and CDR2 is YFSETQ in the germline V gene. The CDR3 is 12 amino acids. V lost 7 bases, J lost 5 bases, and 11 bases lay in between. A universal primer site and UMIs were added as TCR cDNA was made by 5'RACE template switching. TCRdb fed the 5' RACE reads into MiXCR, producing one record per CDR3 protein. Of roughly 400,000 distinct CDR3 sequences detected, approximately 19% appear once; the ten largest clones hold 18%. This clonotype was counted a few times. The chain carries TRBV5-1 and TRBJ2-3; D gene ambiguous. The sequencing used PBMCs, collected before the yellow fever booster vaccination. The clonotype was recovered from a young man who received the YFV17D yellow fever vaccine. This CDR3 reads CASGFVGDTQYF. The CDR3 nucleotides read TGCGCCAGCGGGTTCGTGGGAGATACGCAGTATTTT.